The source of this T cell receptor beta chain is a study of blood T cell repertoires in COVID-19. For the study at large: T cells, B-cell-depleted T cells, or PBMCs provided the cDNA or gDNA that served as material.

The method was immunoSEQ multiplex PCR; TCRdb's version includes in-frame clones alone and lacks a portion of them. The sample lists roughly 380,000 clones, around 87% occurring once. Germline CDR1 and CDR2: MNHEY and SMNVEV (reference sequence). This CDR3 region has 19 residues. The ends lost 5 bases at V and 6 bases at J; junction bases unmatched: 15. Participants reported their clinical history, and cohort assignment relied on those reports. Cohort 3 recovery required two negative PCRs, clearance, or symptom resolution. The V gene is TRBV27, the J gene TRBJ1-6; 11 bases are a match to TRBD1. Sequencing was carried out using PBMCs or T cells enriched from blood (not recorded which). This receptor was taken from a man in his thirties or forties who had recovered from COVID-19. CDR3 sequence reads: CASSTPGTGGFLGNSPLHF. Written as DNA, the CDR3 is TGTGCCAGCAGTACACCCGGGACAGGGGGATTCCTGGGTAATTCACCCCTCCACTTT.